This TCR beta chain is drawn from a study of blood T cell repertoires in COVID-19. Overall study context: Researchers got acute and convalescent COVID-19 samples from the United States, Italy and Spain.

The method was immunoSEQ multiplex PCR; TCRdb's version includes in-frame clones alone and lacks a portion of them. Among more than 250,000 clones, roughly 90% were seen once, and the ten largest hold about 0.7%. The CDR3 is 14 amino acids. V was shortened by 2 bases and J by 3 bases, with 10 bases between the two germline ends. The germline V gene has CDR1 LGHNA and CDR2 YSLEER. This TCR derives from a human donor in a cohort sampled during active COVID-19. The sample consisted of peripheral blood. The chain employs TRBV4-3 and TRBJ1-1; no clear D. CDR3 sequence reads: CASSQRSRDTEAFF. CDR3 in DNA: TGCGCCAGCAGCCAAAGGAGTAGAGACACTGAAGCTTTCTTT.